The 22 T cell receptor beta chains given below trace back to one sample, sequenced in a study of cytomegalovirus exposure and HLA in healthy donors (dated by TCRdb to 2016 to 2017). Library preparation was by the immunoSEQ multiplex PCR assay. A mixture of 60 forward primers for TCR Vbeta segments and 13 reverse primers for TCR Jbeta segments was used in the multiplex PCR. TCRdb limited this immuneACCESS table to in-frame rearrangements with V and J called. A share of clones is missing; checked studies link under half to unresolved V genes, and the rest is unexplained. For this sample the table gives 85,000 to 130,000 clones, of which about 70% were detected only once. The ten largest make up about 0.8% of the sample. The sample taken for sequencing was PBMCs. All receptors derive from a boy between 10 and 17 years old in good health and CMV-seronegative.

The CDR3 protein is CASTNTGGGYEQYF. CDR3 in DNA: TGCGCCAGCACCAATACAGGGGGAGGGTACGAGCAGTACTTC. The chain couples TRBV5-1 to TRBJ2-7, with D maybe TRBD1 (8 bases). This CDR3 comprises 14 residues. Germline CDR1 and CDR2: SGHRS and YFSETQ. Trimming left V 6 bases short and J 4 bases short, with 17 bases between.

The chain links TRBV5-1 to TRBJ2-3; 8 bases map to TRBD2. CDR3 length equals 14 residues. Per the germline V gene, CDR1 is SGHRS and CDR2 is YFSETQ. After removal of 6 bases from V and 2 bases from J, the junction contained 5 bases not matched to a gene. The CDR3 protein is CASTQREYTDTQYF. CDR3 coding DNA: TGCGCCAGCACCCAGCGGGAGTACACAGATACGCAGTATTTT.

The chain is built from TRBV6-9 and TRBJ1-1; D is perhaps TRBD1 (6 bases). With 7 bases removed from V and 11 bases from J, the gap between germline ends came to 20 bases. The germline gives CDR1 MNHGY, CDR2 SVAAGI. The CDR3 length is 13 residues. The CDR3 DNA reads TGTGCCAGCAACAACCCGGCAGGGGAGTTGGCTTTCTTT. Translating gives CASNNPAGELAFF.

The J gene is TRBJ2-3, the V gene TRBV9; TRBD2 aligns across 14 bases. Germline assignment: CDR1 SGDLS and CDR2 YYNGEE. V dropped 4 bases and J dropped 3; count of bases not matched to a gene: 7. The CDR3 length is 17 residues. CDR3 residues: CASSTSGLAGGTDTQYF. CDR3 coding DNA: TGTGCCAGCAGCACATCCGGACTAGCGGGGGGTACAGATACGCAGTATTTT.

The rearrangement links TRBV29-1 to TRBJ1-1; tentative D call: TRBD1 (5 bases). Germline V gene lookup returns CDR1 SQVTM and CDR2 ANQGSEA. CDR3 length: 13 residues. Trimming shortened V by 6 bases and J by 0 bases, and 11 bases separated the two germline ends. CDR3 protein: CSVKGMMNTEAFF. CDR3 in DNA: TGCAGCGTAAAGGGGATGATGAACACTGAAGCTTTCTTT.

This rearrangement joins TRBV5-1 to TRBJ2-7; weak D call: TRBD1 (6 bases). Trimming stripped 0 bases from V and 5 bases from J, with 9 bases between. This CDR3 has 13 residues. CDR1 and CDR2 (germline): SGHRS, YFSETQ. The CDR3 nucleotides are TGCGCCAGCAGCTTGGGGGACACGGACGAGCAGTACTTC. It is translated as CASSLGDTDEQYF.

This sequence joins TRBV27 and TRBJ2-7, with D tentatively TRBD1 (6 bases). CDR1 is MNHEY and CDR2 is SMNVEV in the germline V gene (reference sequence). The CDR3 is 16 residues long. V shed 2 bases and J shed 3 bases, with 17 bases lying between them. The CDR3 DNA reads TGTGCCAGCAGTTTAGAGGGGGACACGGCCCACTACGAGCAGTACTTC. Translated: CASSLEGDTAHYEQYF.

The chain links TRBV10-3 to TRBJ2-7; 7 bases match TRBD2. Losses at the gene ends were 4 bases for V and 3 bases for J; bases not matched to a gene: 0. This CDR3 contains 12 residues. Germline CDR1 ENHRY, CDR2 SYGVKD. The CDR3 here is CAISGTSYEQYF. The CDR3 DNA reads TGTGCCATCAGTGGGACTAGCTACGAGCAGTACTTC.

The chain carries TRBV6-4 and TRBJ2-3, with 8 bases lining up with TRBD2. V was clipped by 5 bases and J by 3 bases; unmatched bases: 7. The CDR3 consists of 15 residues. Germline V gene data show CDR1 as MRHNA and CDR2 as SNTAGT. The CDR3 loop is CASSKSGGGTDTQYF. The CDR3 DNA follows: TGTGCCAGCAGTAAGAGCGGGGGAGGGACAGATACGCAGTATTTT.

The chain joins TRBV2 to TRBJ2-7; 8 bases match TRBD2. V shed 6 bases, J shed 6 bases, and the junction held 10 bases outside the gene matches. CDR3 length equals 14 residues. Germline CDR1 is SNHLY and CDR2 is FYNNEI. The CDR3 bases are TGTGCCAGCAGCAGGAGGGGGACTAGTGGCGAGCAGTACTTC. Amino acid sequence: CASSRRGTSGEQYF.

The V and J genes are TRBV6-5 and TRBJ1-6; no firm D call. V lost 6 bases and J 6 bases, leaving 15 bases between the germline ends. The CDR3 contains 15 residues. Germline CDR1 is MNHEY and CDR2 is SVGAGI. Here the CDR3 DNA reads TGTGCCAGCAGGGGAGGTTTTCTGGGTAATTCACCCCTCCACTTT. Amino acids: CASRGGFLGNSPLHF.

The chain combines TRBV4-3 with TRBJ2-5; 9 bases agree with TRBD1. Looked up from germline, CDR1 is LGHNA and CDR2 is YSLEER. The CDR3 has 17 amino acids. The trim removed 0 bases at V and 4 bases at J, leaving 9 bases unmatched. The CDR3 spells CASSQDWGTGLGETQYF. CDR3 sequence (DNA): TGCGCCAGCAGCCAAGATTGGGGGACAGGGTTAGGAGAGACCCAGTACTTC.

The chain is built from TRBV15 and TRBJ2-3; 9 bases are a match to TRBD1. V shed 8 bases, J shed 2 bases, and the junction held 5 bases outside the gene matches. Germline lookup yields CDR1 LNHNV and CDR2 YYDKDF (reference sequence). This CDR3 is built from 14 residues. The CDR3 DNA reads TGTGCCACCCATAGGGACAGGGACACAGATACGCAGTATTTT. Residues: CATHRDRDTDTQYF.

DNA of the CDR3: TGTGTCGTTCTGCTGGGAGAGAGGACAGATACGCAGTATTTT. Its translation is CVVLLGERTDTQYF. J is TRBJ2-3 and V is TRBV14; TRBD2 might be the D (5 bases). CDR3 size: 14 residues. The germline V gene has CDR1 SGHDN and CDR2 FVKESK. Combining the CDR3 with reference TRBV14 and TRBJ2-3 gives the whole variable domain EAGVTQFPSHSVIEKGQTVTLRCDPISGHDNLYWYRRVMGKEIKFLLHFVKESKQDESGMPNNRFLAERTGGTYSTLKVQPAELEDSGVYFCVVLLGERTDTQYFGPGTRLTVL.

The chain recombines TRBV6-4 with TRBJ1-1, with 9 bases that match TRBD1. The CDR3 is made up of 17 amino acids. Germline values: CDR1 MRHNA, CDR2 SNTAGT. V lost 0 bases to trimming and J lost 5 bases; unmatched junction nucleotides: 10. CDR3 in DNA: TGTGCCAGCAGTGACTCGAAGGGGACAGGGAGGAGGACTGAAGCTTTCTTT. The encoded protein is CASSDSKGTGRRTEAFF.

The sample holds many counts of this clone. V gene TRBV11-3 combines with J gene TRBJ1-4; no clear D. Germline V gene sequence: CDR1 SGHNT, CDR2 YENEEA. V was cut by 3 bases and J by 4 bases, with 9 bases left in between. The CDR3 runs 14 residues. The CDR3 here is CASSFQYSNEKLFF. Here the CDR3 DNA reads TGTGCCAGCAGCTTCCAATACAGTAATGAAAAACTGTTTTTT.

Turning to this clone: An end of the junction does not agree with germline; a read error may underlie this. The CDR3 loop is CASTSEGLAGTEKCF. CDR3 sequence (DNA): TGTGCCAGCACCTCGGAGGGGCTAGCGGGGACAGAGAAGTGCTTC. This sequence joins TRBV28 and TRBJ2-7; 9 bases agree with TRBD2. The V gene's germline CDR1 is MDHEN and CDR2 SYDVKM. This CDR3 is 15 amino acids long.

This chain connects TRBV19 to TRBJ1-5; 8 positions match TRBD1. The J segment lost 6 bases and the V segment lost 4 bases, leaving 5 bases of the junction unmatched. Per germline, CDR1 LNHDA and CDR2 SQIVND (reference sequence). The length of the CDR3 is 14 residues. For the CDR3, the DNA is TGTGCCAGTAGTAACGGACAGGGATTTCAGCCCCAGCATTTT. Amino acid sequence: CASSNGQGFQPQHF.

J is TRBJ2-5 and V is TRBV2; D is undetermined. The CDR3 has 12 amino acids. Germline CDR1 reads SNHLY; CDR2 reads FYNNEI. The V end was cut by 6 bases, the J end by 6 bases, with 11 bases between. The CDR3 loop is CASRGQRKTQYF. The CDR3 DNA follows: TGTGCCAGCAGGGGCCAGAGAAAGACCCAGTACTTC.

The CDR3: CASTPRGYGAANTEAFF. Written as DNA, the CDR3 is TGTGCCAGCACCCCCCGTGGGTACGGAGCAGCGAACACTGAAGCTTTCTTT. The V and J genes are TRBV27 and TRBJ1-1; D remains unclear. Per the germline V gene, CDR1 is MNHEY and CDR2 is SMNVEV (reference sequence). The CDR3 is 17 amino acids. V lost 7 bases to trimming and J lost 1 base, with 22 bases between them.

The chain has TRBV2 and TRBJ2-2, with 10 bases fitting TRBD1. CDR3 length equals 13 residues. Per the germline V gene, CDR1 is SNHLY and CDR2 is FYNNEI. The ends lost 10 bases at V and 6 bases at J; junction bases unmatched: 5. The CDR3 DNA reads TGTGCCACACGGGACAGGGGAGCCGGGGAGCTGTTTTTT. This translates into CATRDRGAGELFF.

The chain employs TRBV19 and TRBJ2-3; the match to TRBD1 covers 9 bases. This CDR3 region has 15 residues. Germline trimming cut 7 bases from V and 0 bases from J; bases unmatched to any gene: 5. The V gene's germline CDR1 is LNHDA and CDR2 SQIVND (reference sequence). CDR3 sequence reads: CASTLGTGSTDTQYF. In DNA form, the CDR3 reads TGTGCCAGTACCCTCGGGACAGGGAGCACAGATACGCAGTATTTT.